This passage covers 3 T cell receptor beta chains from one sample sequenced in a study of memory B cells and T cells in multiple sclerosis. The table came from immunoSEQ multiplex PCR; TCRdb's copy has only in-frame clones and leaves some out. This repertoire shows around 50,000 clones, about 80% found once; its top ten account for 0.9% to 1.3%. CFSE-dim autoproliferating and CFSE-high non-proliferating T cells from unstimulated culture were sequenced separately. Roughly 5.2x10^7 CFSE-labeled PBMCs were cultured 6 to 7 days unstimulated, then replicate wells were pooled. Their antigens remain unidentified. Sequences were obtained from PBMCs from blood kept in culture. The receptor source for this set is a human donor with multiple sclerosis.

The gene calls are TRBV27 and TRBJ1-2, with no clear D. Trimming cost V 3 bases and J 4 bases, with 9 bases left between them. Germline V gene data show CDR1 as MNHEY and CDR2 as SMNVEV (reference sequence). The CDR3 is 13 residues long. The CDR3, as DNA: TGTGCCAGCAGTTTCGGCACTGGCTATGGCTACACCTTC. Its translation is CASSFGTGYGYTF.

The chain joins TRBV7-8 to TRBJ2-6; 8 bases map to TRBD1. The CDR3 contains 17 residues. In germline, CDR1 is SGHVS, CDR2 FQNEAQ. The junction had 12 bases not matched to a gene; V was cut back by 7 bases and J by 4 bases. CDR3 amino acids: CASNLHLDRAGANVLTF. The DNA of the CDR3 is TGTGCCAGCAACCTTCACTTGGACAGGGCAGGGGCCAACGTCCTGACTTTC.

In this sample, this clone turned up once. The CDR3 is CAWGVSGGADTQYF. Written as DNA, the CDR3 is TGTGCCTGGGGCGTCAGCGGGGGGGCAGATACGCAGTATTTT. This sequence joins TRBV30 and TRBJ2-3, with 10 bases identical to TRBD2. CDR3 length equals 14 residues. Trimming removed 5 bases from V and 4 bases from J; junction bases left unmatched: 6. The V gene's germline CDR1 is GTSNPN and CDR2 SVGIG (reference sequence).